This TCR beta chain was documented in a study of T cells in Graves' hyperthyroidism and ophthalmopathy. Many counts were recorded for this clonotype. Regions amplified from RNA transcripts were the TCR beta CDR3 regions. The HTBI primer set drove a first-round RT-PCR of the TCR CDR3. TCRdb independently ran MiXCR on the multiplex PCR reads; one entry per CDR3 protein. Of about 300,000 distinct CDR3 sequences detected, around 20% appear once; the ten largest clones hold less than 40%. The V gene's germline CDR1 is DFQATT and CDR2 SNEGSKA (reference sequence). The CDR3 length is 13 residues. V dropped 3 bases and J dropped 1 base, with 9 bases sitting between them.

Source material: blood. This sequence was found in a man aged 45-65 years with Graves' ophthalmopathy. The chain joins TRBV20-1 to TRBJ2-5; D not certain. CDR3 in DNA: TGCAGTGCTAGTGTGGTGGGCCAAGAGACCCAGTACTTC. This sequence encodes CSASVVGQETQYF.